This entry concerns a single T cell receptor beta chain. It lacks a known antigen. Per-base qualities were not stored, and no clone one base away is much larger. V and J are truncated by 3 bases and 0 bases respectively, leaving an intervening sequence of 6 bases. The CDR3 contains 13 residues, cysteine and phenylalanine counted. The sequence is cut down to CDR3 DNA, 39 bases in frame from base 1. For CDR1 and CDR2, the germline V gene lists SGDLS and YYNGEE. The data were taken from a study of OX40 agonist ivuxolimab in advanced cancers. As for the study more broadly: The costimulatory receptor OX40 (CD134) was targeted by ivuxolimab, a fully human IgG2 agonistic monoclonal antibody. Intravenous ivuxolimab was administered to patients every 2 weeks at six dose levels: 0.01, 0.1, 0.3, 1.5, 3 and 10 mg/kg. Of the 50 or so patients in dose escalation, about 20 had hepatocellular carcinoma, about 15 had melanoma, 9 had renal cell carcinoma and 9 had head and neck cancer. A male proportion of 82.7% and a mean age of 60 years, ranging from 23 to 79, were recorded for the dose-escalation cohort. Patients were allowed to have had prior anti-PD-1, anti-PD-L1 or anti-CTLA-4 therapy, and around 43% of the dose-escalation patients had been treated with checkpoint inhibitors. Partial responses were achieved by three dose-escalation patients, of whom one had hepatocellular carcinoma and two had cutaneous melanoma. The purpose of peripheral TCRbeta sequencing was to test whether ivuxolimab changed TCR sequence diversity and led to clonal T-cell expansion. The paper reports the monotherapy dose-escalation portion (N ≈ 50 patients) of the phase I ivuxolimab trial.

Genomic DNA was extracted from sorted cells for sequencing of the TCRbeta CDR3 region. The immunoSEQ Assay was used to sequence the TCRbeta CDR3 regions. TCRdb re-hosts the immuneACCESS table, in-frame sequences only. Its copies lack some clones; in the studies checked, an unresolved V gene accounts for under half of them, and the cause for the rest is not known. The sample table shows about 36,000 clones, and around two thirds are seen once. Approximately 17% of the sample is in the top ten clones. Findings and caveats that apply to the study as a whole: At doses of 0.1 to 3.0 mg/kg, clonal expansion of both CD4+ and CD8+ blood T cells was observed from baseline to week 6. In the 0.1-3.0 mg/kg groups, partial responders were among the patients with the lowest normalized peripheral clonal expansion, particularly in CD8+ T cells. Low levels of normalized T-cell clonal expansion were also seen in some patients who did not respond. The antigen specificity of the peripheral T cells that underwent clonal expansion was not determined. After ivuxolimab, CD8+ T cells had more expanded clones than CD4+ T cells on average.

Patients with autoimmune disease history or receiving systemic immunosuppression were excluded from the trial. Peripheral blood for TCR sequencing was drawn from every dose cohort at baseline, at cycle 4 day 1 and at cycle 7 day 1. Samples were obtained from an open-label, multicenter, first-in-human phase I dose-escalation trial of ivuxolimab. Adults with locally advanced or metastatic head and neck squamous cell, hepatocellular, melanoma or renal cell carcinoma were enrolled in the trial. Before TCR sequencing, CD4+ T cells and CD8+ T cells from peripheral blood were sorted into separate populations.

This receptor was taken from an adult with an advanced solid tumor such as melanoma, head and neck, liver or kidney cancer. The rearrangement joined TRBV9 to TRBJ1-1; the D gene cannot be resolved reliably. Here the sequenced sample was CD4+ or CD8+ T cells sorted from blood, taken in a trial of the OX40 agonist ivuxolimab. The DNA reads as follows: TGTGCCAGCAGCGCCTCGTTGAACACTGAAGCTTTCTTT. Translated, this is CASSASLNTEAFF.